This TCR beta chain was identified during a study of PD-1 blockade in classical Hodgkin lymphoma. Time point specified: cycle 4 day 1 (C4D1), after about 6 weeks of nivolumab. Each patient's relapse followed autologous stem cell transplantation, and brentuximab vedotin exposure varied. Assay: immunoSEQ multiplex PCR; the TCRdb copy retains only in-frame clones and omits some. The profile shows around 50,000 clones, about three quarters of them singletons. Germline V gene lookup returns CDR1 MDHEN and CDR2 SYDVKM. The CDR3 has 13 residues. V was cut by 6 bases and J by 5 bases, with 10 bases left in between.

This sequence joins TRBV28 and TRBJ1-4; D is unclear. The specimen was peripheral blood mononuclear cells (PBMCs), collected before the fourth cycle of nivolumab. This clonotype was obtained from a human donor with classical Hodgkin lymphoma. Here the CDR3 reads CASSPMGNEKLFF. CDR3 nucleotides: TGTGCCAGCAGCCCTATGGGAAATGAAAAACTGTTTTTT.